Each of the 14 T cell receptor beta chains below was sequenced from the same sample in a study of T cell responses to AZD1222 COVID-19 vaccine (dated by TCRdb to the early 2020s). Library preparation was by the immunoSEQ multiplex PCR assay. TCRdb limited this immuneACCESS table to in-frame rearrangements with V and J called. A share of clones is missing; checked studies link under half to unresolved V genes, and the rest is unexplained. Across this sample there are about 86,000 clones, with 60% to 80% seen only once. Jointly, the top ten make up under 25% of the sample. Taken with the paper, the label for time point translates to: baseline before first vaccination. Sequenced here: peripheral blood, sampled on day 0 of AZD1222 vaccination. The receptors originated from an adult in good health.

The rearrangement joins TRBV6-5 to TRBJ2-2; unclear D gene. CDR1 and CDR2 from the germline V gene are MNHEY and SVGAGI. The CDR3 sequence is 13 residues long. With 8 bases removed from V and 4 bases from J, the gap between germline ends came to 11 bases. The CDR3 spells CASFPSATGELFF. CDR3 DNA: TGTGCCAGCTTCCCGTCGGCCACCGGGGAGCTGTTTTTT.

The genes are TRBV24-1 and TRBJ1-1; D perhaps matches TRBD1 (5 bases). CDR1 and CDR2 (germline): KGHDR, SFDVKD. The V end lost 7 bases, the J end lost 4 bases, and 15 bases lay between the germline ends. This CDR3 contains 14 residues. The CDR3 protein is CATRERQGGTEAFF. CDR3 bases: TGTGCCACCAGAGAGAGGCAGGGTGGCACTGAAGCTTTCTTT.

The V and J genes are TRBV18 and TRBJ1-6, with 7 positions matching TRBD1. The CDR3 has 15 residues. V shed 0 bases, J shed 5 bases, and the junction held 1 base outside the gene matches. Germline-derived CDR1 and CDR2 are KGHSH and LQKENI. The CDR3 bases are TGTGCCAGCTCACCACCGGGGACAGATAATTCACCCCTCCACTTT. As protein: CASSPPGTDNSPLHF. The whole variable domain, remainder taken from reference TRBV18 and TRBJ1-6, is NAGVMQNPRHLVRRRGQEARLRCSPMKGHSHVYWYRQLPEEGLKFMVYLQKENIIDESGMPKERFSAEFPKEGPSILRIQQVVRGDSAAYFCASSPPGTDNSPLHFGNGTRLTVT.

This rearrangement joins TRBV30 to TRBJ2-5, with a possible D match to TRBD2 (5 bases). CDR1 and CDR2 from the germline V gene are GTSNPN and SVGIG (reference sequence). Trimming took 2 bases from V and 1 from J, leaving 5 bases between them. There are 12 residues in the CDR3. The CDR3, as DNA: TGTGCCTGGAGTAGCGGCCAAGAGACCCAGTACTTC. Translation gives CAWSSGQETQYF.

The rearrangement links TRBV28 to TRBJ2-3; possibly TRBD2 for D (5 bases). The germline CDR1 and CDR2 sequences are MDHEN and SYDVKM. The germline V and J ends were trimmed by 3 bases and 2 bases, with 6 bases remaining between them. CDR3 length: 13 amino acids. In DNA form, the CDR3 reads TGTGCCAGCAGTTTCGACTACACAGATACGCAGTATTTT. Its protein product is CASSFDYTDTQYF. Together with reference TRBV28 and TRBJ2-3, the CDR3 gives the full variable domain: DVKVTQSSRYLVKRTGEKVFLECVQDMDHENMFWYRQDPGLGLRLIYFSYDVKMKEKGDIPEGYSVSREKKERFSLILESASTNQTSMYLCASSFDYTDTQYFGPGTRLTVL.

The chain combines TRBV28 with TRBJ2-7; 10 bases agree with TRBD2. CDR3 length: 15 amino acids. Germline loops: CDR1 MDHEN, CDR2 SYDVKM. Unmatched junction bases numbered 7, after V lost 5 bases and J lost 3 bases. The CDR3 sequence: CASSGQRGGLYEQYF. CDR3 sequence (DNA): TGTGCCAGCAGTGGTCAGCGGGGGGGTCTCTACGAGCAGTACTTC.

Here the CDR3 reads CASSLPGLGYNEQFF. In DNA, the CDR3 is TGTGCCAGCAGCCTACCCGGACTAGGGTACAATGAGCAGTTCTTC. The chain links TRBV5-8 to TRBJ2-1; TRBD2 agrees at 7 bases. This CDR3 has 15 residues. V lost 4 bases, J lost 4 bases, and 8 bases stayed unmatched. CDR1 SGHTS and CDR2 YDEGEE come from the germline V gene.

This chain joins TRBV19 and TRBJ1-1; weak D call: TRBD1 (6 bases). This CDR3 has 13 residues. Germline CDR1 and CDR2: LNHDA and SQIVND (reference sequence). Trimming cost V 6 bases and J 5 bases, with 13 bases left between them. The CDR3 region has the DNA TGTGCCAGTAGCACGGGACAAAGGACTGAAGCTTTCTTT. Encoded protein: CASSTGQRTEAFF. Variable domain in full (rest from reference TRBV19 and TRBJ1-1): DGGITQSPKYLFRKEGQNVTLSCEQNLNHDAMYWYRQDPGQGLRLIYYSQIVNDFQKGDIAEGYSVSREKKESFPLTVTSAQKNPTAFYLCASSTGQRTEAFFGQGTRLTVV.

The chain is built from TRBV24-1 and TRBJ1-2, with TRBD1 matching over 7 bases. With 0 bases clipped from V and 8 bases from J, the junction kept 2 bases outside the gene matches. CDR1 is KGHDR, CDR2 SFDVKD, per germline. The CDR3 has 13 residues. The CDR3 loop reads CATSDLTGEGYTF. The DNA of the CDR3 is TGTGCCACCAGTGATTTGACAGGGGAGGGCTACACCTTC.

The chain uses TRBV24-1 and TRBJ2-2; no definite D call. V lost 0 bases, J lost 4 bases, and 8 bases lay in between. Germline CDR1 reads KGHDR; CDR2 reads SFDVKD. The CDR3 is made up of 15 amino acids. The CDR3 reads CATSDLQSSTGELFF. The CDR3 DNA reads as TGTGCCACCAGTGATTTGCAATCTAGCACCGGGGAGCTGTTTTTT.

The J gene is TRBJ2-3, the V gene TRBV5-1; possibly TRBD2 for D (5 bases). This CDR3 region has 14 residues. Trimming left V 0 bases short and J 4 bases short, with 9 bases between. CDR1 SGHRS and CDR2 YFSETQ come from the germline V gene. The CDR3 DNA reads TGCGCCAGCAGCTTGGGGGGAGACGCAGATACGCAGTATTTT. It encodes CASSLGGDADTQYF.

The chain recombines TRBV24-1 with TRBJ2-2, with TRBD1 as a possible D gene (6 bases). Germline V lookup: CDR1 KGHDR, CDR2 SFDVKD. The CDR3 runs 16 residues. V lost 3 bases, J lost 6 bases, and 16 bases lay in between. The CDR3 DNA follows: TGTGCCACCAGTGATGCAACTCTCGGACAGTCCGGGGAGCTGTTTTTT. Translating gives CATSDATLGQSGELFF.

The genes are TRBV24-1 and TRBJ2-7, with 11 bases aligning to TRBD2. Germline CDR1 and CDR2: KGHDR and SFDVKD. V lost 12 bases and J lost 3; bases outside the gene matches: 6. This CDR3 spans 13 amino acids. CDR3 DNA: TGTGCCGTCCTGACTAGCGGGATCTACGAGCAGTACTTC. This translates into CAVLTSGIYEQYF.

DNA of the CDR3: TGTGCCAGCAGTGCAAGGGACTACTACTCCTACAATGAGCAGTTCTTC. Translation gives CASSARDYYSYNEQFF. V is TRBV27 and J is TRBJ2-1; 7 bases map to TRBD2. Trimming took 5 bases from V and 0 from J; bases not matched to a gene: 7. The CDR3 runs to 16 residues. The germline V gene has CDR1 MNHEY and CDR2 SMNVEV (reference sequence).